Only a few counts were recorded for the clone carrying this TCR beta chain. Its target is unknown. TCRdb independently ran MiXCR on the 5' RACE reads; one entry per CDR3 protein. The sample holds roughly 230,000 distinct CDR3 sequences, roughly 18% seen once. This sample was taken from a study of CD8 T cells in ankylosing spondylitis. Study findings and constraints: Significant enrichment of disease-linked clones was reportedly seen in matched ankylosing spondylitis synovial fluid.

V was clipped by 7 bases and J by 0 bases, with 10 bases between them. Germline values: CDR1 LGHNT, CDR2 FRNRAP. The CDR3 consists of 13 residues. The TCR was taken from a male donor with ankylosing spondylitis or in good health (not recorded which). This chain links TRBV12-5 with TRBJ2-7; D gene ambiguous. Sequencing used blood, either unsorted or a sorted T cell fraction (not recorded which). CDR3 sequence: CASASPNSYEQYF. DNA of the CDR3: TGTGCTAGTGCTTCCCCCAACTCCTACGAGCAGTACTTC.